Following are 8 T cell receptor beta chains from one sample sequenced in a study of T cell responses to AZD1222 COVID-19 vaccine. Produced via immunoSEQ multiplex PCR; TCRdb's table is partial and in-frame only. This table holds 150,000 or so clones, almost 95% found once. This material consisted of peripheral blood, taken 28 days after the second AZD1222 dose. The receptors come from an adult who received the AZD1222 COVID-19 vaccine.

This CDR3 reads CAAATHRYEQYF. The CDR3 DNA follows: TGTGCCGCAGCAACCCACCGCTACGAGCAGTACTTC. This rearrangement joins TRBV6-5 to TRBJ2-7; no reliable D call. Trimming took 11 bases from V and 3 from J, leaving 14 bases between them. Germline CDR1 reads MNHEY; CDR2 reads SVGAGI. The CDR3 extends over 12 amino acids.

V usage is TRBV28 and J usage is TRBJ1-2; D remains unclear. This CDR3 region has 12 residues. Trimming left V 4 bases short and J 6 bases short, with 9 bases between. The germline CDR1 and CDR2 sequences are MDHEN and SYDVKM. The CDR3: CASSSRGDGYTF. The DNA for the CDR3 is TGTGCCAGCAGTTCCCGGGGAGATGGCTACACCTTC.

This clone occurred once. The rearrangement joins TRBV6-6 to TRBJ2-3; 8 nucleotides align to TRBD2. Germline assignment: CDR1 MNHNY and CDR2 SVGAGI (reference sequence). This CDR3 has 16 amino acids. Trimming removed 5 bases from V and 1 base from J; junction bases left unmatched: 8. This CDR3 reads CASSTGGFGGTDTQYF. The CDR3, as DNA: TGTGCCAGCAGTACGGGGGGGTTTGGGGGCACAGATACGCAGTATTTT.

This chain connects TRBV15 to TRBJ1-3; D not resolved. CDR3 length equals 14 residues. Per the germline V gene, CDR1 is LNHNV and CDR2 is YYDKDF (reference sequence). Trimming cost V 1 base and J 5 bases, with 9 bases left between them. CDR3 DNA sequence: TGTGCCACCAGCAGAGGGACGGCTCGAAACACCATATATTTT. It encodes CATSRGTARNTIYF. Together with reference TRBV15 and TRBJ1-3, the CDR3 gives the full variable domain: DAMVIQNPRYQVTQFGKPVTLSCSQTLNHNVMYWYQQKSSQAPKLLFHYYDKDFNNEADTPDNFQSRRPNTSFCFLDIRSPGLGDTAMYLCATSRGTARNTIYFGEGSWLTVV.

The chain carries TRBV6-2 or TRBV6-3 and TRBJ2-7; D perhaps matches TRBD2 (5 bases). The V gene lost 3 bases and the J gene lost 2 bases, with 14 bases spanning the gap. Germline V gene data show CDR1 as MNHEY and CDR2 as SVGEGT. This CDR3 comprises 15 residues. The chain's CDR3 is CASSYSPRDAYEQYF. CDR3 DNA: TGTGCCAGCAGTTATAGCCCCCGGGATGCCTACGAGCAGTACTTC.

The rearrangement joins TRBV5-1 to TRBJ1-1; D is unclear. The ends were cut back, 2 bases at V and 2 bases at J, with 16 bases in the middle. The CDR3 consists of 16 residues. Germline loops: CDR1 SGHRS, CDR2 YFSETQ. CDR3: CASSFRSPTANTEAFF. CDR3 nucleotide sequence: TGCGCCAGCAGCTTCAGGTCCCCGACGGCAAACACTGAAGCTTTCTTT.

The V and J genes are TRBV5-1 and TRBJ1-1; possibly TRBD1 for D (5 bases). V lost 0 bases to trimming and J lost 4 bases, with 13 bases between them. The CDR3 totals 15 residues. CDR1 SGHRS and CDR2 YFSETQ come from the germline V gene. The CDR3 loop reads CASSLEGRDLTEAFF. The CDR3 nucleotides read TGCGCCAGCAGCTTGGAGGGCAGGGACCTCACTGAAGCTTTCTTT.

V and J are TRBV7-2 and TRBJ2-1, with unresolved D. V lost 5 bases and J lost 4, with 12 bases in between. The CDR3 is 14 amino acids. Per the germline V gene, CDR1 is SGHTA and CDR2 is FQGNSA. The CDR3 loop is CASSQDAFYNEQFF. As DNA, the CDR3 is TGTGCCAGCAGCCAGGACGCGTTTTACAATGAGCAGTTCTTC.